This T cell receptor beta chain is from a study of blood T cell repertoires in COVID-19. Whole-study context: The study drew acute and convalescent COVID-19 samples from the United States, Italy and Spain.

As originally analysed: Reference gene primers were amplified, and this amplification served to estimate nucleated cell counts. Libraries were prepared by immunoSEQ multiplex PCR; TCRdb keeps only in-frame clonotypes and omits some of them. V and J calls and clone size are copied from that table; D and trimming were computed from the DNA. This table has over 110,000 clones, approximately 89% appearing once. This clone was seen a few times. CDR1 and CDR2 (germline): SEHNR, FQNEAQ (reference sequence). V lost 5 bases to trimming and J lost 5 bases, with 18 bases between them. This CDR3 comprises 15 residues.

The sequence was obtained from a human donor in a cohort sampled during active COVID-19. Material: peripheral blood. The chain couples TRBV7-9 to TRBJ1-1; tentative D call: TRBD1 (6 bases). For the CDR3, the DNA is TGTGCCAGCAGCCATAATCAGGGGTTGATGACTGAAGCTTTCTTT. Its protein is CASSHNQGLMTEAFF.